Each of the 17 T cell receptor beta chains below was sequenced from the same sample in a study of blood T cells in healthy people across ages. A second about 7 to 11 cycle PCR used barcoded and J-beta primers. TCRdb re-called the 5' RACE reads through MiXCR, storing one row per CDR3 protein. The sample lists 550,000 to 700,000 distinct CDR3 sequences; roughly a quarter were seen once. The source material was blood. These receptors were taken from a woman aged 70-85 years in good health.

The chain carries TRBV25-1 and TRBJ1-1; tentatively, D is TRBD1 (6 bases). Germline V gene sequence: CDR1 MGHDK, CDR2 SYGVNS. CDR3 length: 16 residues. The V end lost 8 bases, the J end lost 6 bases, and 25 bases lay between the germline ends. CDR3 in amino acids: CASSSGAGRGISEAFF. CDR3 in DNA: TGTGCCAGCTCCTCAGGGGCGGGAAGGGGAATCTCTGAAGCTTTCTTT.

This clonotype has at least ten counts. V is TRBV7-2 and J is TRBJ2-5; 11 nucleotides match TRBD2. CDR1 and CDR2 from the germline V gene are SGHTA and FQGNSA. V lost 8 bases and J lost 4; bases outside the gene matches: 6. The CDR3 totals 14 residues. CDR3 DNA sequence: TGTGCCAGCCGACTAGCGGGGAGTACAGAGACCCAGTACTTC. This translates into CASRLAGSTETQYF. The whole variable domain, remainder taken from reference TRBV7-2 and TRBJ2-5, is GAGVSQSPSNKVTEKGKDVELRCDPISGHTALYWYRQSLGQGLEFLIYFQGNSAPDKSGLPSDRFSAERTGGSVSTLTIQRTQQEDSAVYLCASRLAGSTETQYFGPGTRLLVL.

This clonotype was detected a few times. The chain carries TRBV7-2 and TRBJ2-7, with TRBD2 matching 9 bases. CDR1 and CDR2 from the germline V gene are SGHTA and FQGNSA. There are 15 residues in the CDR3. Losses at the gene ends were 2 bases for V and 4 bases for J; bases not matched to a gene: 6. The CDR3 DNA follows: TGTGCCAGCAGCTTATCAGCGGGGGGAGGATACGAGCAGTACTTC. This sequence encodes CASSLSAGGGYEQYF.

This rearrangement joins TRBV7-9 to TRBJ2-3; TRBD2 matches at 11 bases. After removal of 2 bases from V and 1 base from J, the junction contained 11 bases not matched to a gene. Per the germline V gene, CDR1 is SEHNR and CDR2 is FQNEAQ (reference sequence). The CDR3 runs 19 residues. This chain's CDR3 is CASSLLLAGVLWGTDTQYF. The CDR3 DNA follows: TGTGCCAGCAGCTTACTACTAGCGGGAGTTTTGTGGGGCACAGATACGCAGTATTTT.

This CDR3 reads CASSPANLAGGRKETQYF. The CDR3 DNA follows: TGTGCCAGCAGCCCCGCAAATTTAGCGGGGGGGCGGAAAGAGACCCAGTACTTC. The J gene is TRBJ2-5, the V gene TRBV7-2; TRBD2 matches 11 bases. The CDR3 totals 18 residues. V shed 5 bases and J 3 bases; nucleotides not matched to a gene: 14. Germline assignment: CDR1 SGHTA and CDR2 FQGNSA.

This clonotype was seen only a few times. Here the CDR3 reads CASSLMGGVLGEKLFF. The CDR3 DNA reads as TGTGCCAGCAGCTTAATGGGAGGGGTGTTGGGCGAAAAACTGTTTTTT. The chain couples TRBV7-2 to TRBJ1-4, with a weak D call TRBD1 (5 bases). From germline, CDR1 is SGHTA and CDR2 FQGNSA. V dropped 2 bases and J dropped 8 bases, with 18 bases sitting between them. CDR3 length: 16 residues.

The gene calls are TRBV7-2 and TRBJ2-6; 9 bases are shared with TRBD1. The CDR3 is 19 amino acids. V lost 2 bases, J lost 1 base, and 9 bases stayed unmatched. Looked up from germline, CDR1 is SGHTA and CDR2 is FQGNSA. CDR3 nucleotide sequence: TGTGCCAGCAGCTTAAATTCGGTACAGGGGGCGTCTGGGGCCAACGTCCTGACTTTC. Residues: CASSLNSVQGASGANVLTF.

A few counts support this clonotype. The chain employs TRBV7-2 and TRBJ1-2; tentative D call: TRBD1 (6 bases). CDR1 SGHTA and CDR2 FQGNSA come from the germline V gene. The V gene lost 1 base and the J gene lost 7 bases, with 19 bases spanning the gap. This CDR3 comprises 16 residues. CDR3 region: CASSLVAGNRVGGYTF. CDR3 sequence (DNA): TGTGCCAGCAGCTTAGTGGCGGGGAACAGGGTTGGTGGCTACACCTTC.

This clonotype was seen only once. This chain's CDR3 is CASSKRTALKNTEAFF. For the CDR3, the DNA is TGTGCCAGCAGCAAACGGACAGCGTTAAAGAACACTGAAGCTTTCTTT. This rearrangement joins TRBV7-9 to TRBJ1-1, with D perhaps matching TRBD1 (6 bases). The CDR3 spans 16 residues. The V and J ends lost 5 bases and 1 base respectively, with 17 bases between them. From germline, CDR1 is SEHNR and CDR2 FQNEAQ (reference sequence).

This clonotype was seen a few times. The CDR3 here is CASSYSGYQETQYF. The DNA of the CDR3 is TGTGCCAGCAGTTACTCTGGGTACCAAGAGACCCAGTACTTC. This sequence joins TRBV6-5 and TRBJ2-5; D gene ambiguous. CDR3 size: 14 residues. V lost 0 bases, J lost 0 bases, and 5 bases lay in between. CDR1 is MNHEY and CDR2 is SVGAGI in the germline V gene.

This clonotype was seen more than once but under ten times. The chain uses TRBV20-1 and TRBJ2-5; 7 positions agree with TRBD2. The CDR3 contains 14 residues. The V gene end was trimmed by 1 base and the J gene end by 2 bases; junction bases not matched to a gene: 4. The germline gives CDR1 DFQATT, CDR2 SNEGSKA (reference sequence). CDR3 in amino acids: CSARVYGGQETQYF. CDR3 sequence (DNA): TGCAGTGCTAGAGTGTACGGGGGGCAAGAGACCCAGTACTTC.

J is TRBJ1-2 and V is TRBV6-2 or TRBV6-3, with D uncertain. This CDR3 is built from 15 residues. The ends were cut back, 5 bases at V and 1 base at J, with 14 bases in the middle. Germline assignment: CDR1 MNHEY and CDR2 SVGEGT. In DNA form, the CDR3 reads TGTGCCAGCAGTCGTTCAAGTCGGATTAACTATGGCTACACCTTC. Its protein is CASSRSSRINYGYTF.

This clonotype was seen a handful of times. At one end, the junction sequence differs from germline, possibly due to a read error. V and J are TRBV5-1 and TRBJ1-3; D uncertain. Germline CDR1 is SGHRS and CDR2 is YFSETQ. CDR3 length equals 13 residues. The CDR3 nucleotides read TGCGCCAGCAGCTATGAAGTCGGAAGCACCATATATTTT. Its translation: CASSYEVGSTIYF.

The chain couples TRBV5-1 to TRBJ2-2, with D perhaps assigned TRBD1 or TRBD2 (5 bases each). Trimming pared 4 bases from V and 6 bases from J, leaving 16 bases between. Germline V CDR1 and CDR2: SGHRS, YFSETQ. CDR3 length: 15 residues. The CDR3 reads CASSPRGAEAGELFF. The CDR3 nucleotides read TGCGCCAGCAGCCCCCGAGGGGCGGAGGCCGGGGAGCTGTTTTTT. The full variable domain, completed using reference TRBV5-1 and TRBJ2-2, is KAGVTQTPRYLIKTRGQQVTLSCSPISGHRSVSWYQQTPGQGLQFLFEYFSETQRNKGNFPGRFSGRQFSNSRSEMNVSTLELGDSALYLCASSPRGAEAGELFFGEGSRLTVL.

The rearrangement uses TRBV19 and TRBJ1-2; tentatively, D is TRBD1 (5 bases). Per germline, CDR1 LNHDA and CDR2 SQIVND (reference sequence). This CDR3 has 15 residues. V lost 6 bases and J lost 4, with 18 bases in between. CDR3 in amino acids: CASSIPGTLGYGYTF. The CDR3 DNA is TGTGCCAGTAGCATCCCTGGGACCTTGGGCTATGGCTACACCTTC.

The chain is built from TRBV3-1 and TRBJ1-1; a possible D gene is TRBD1 (5 bases). CDR1 and CDR2 from the germline V gene are LGHDT and YNNKEL (reference sequence). The CDR3 sequence is 13 residues long. Deletions cut 7 bases from V and 1 base from J, with 10 bases between. The CDR3 DNA follows: TGTGCCAGCAAACCAGGGCAGAACACTGAAGCTTTCTTT. Translating it yields CASKPGQNTEAFF. The full variable domain, rest sourced from reference TRBV3-1 and TRBJ1-1, is DTAVSQTPKYLVTQMGNDKSIKCEQNLGHDTMYWYKQDSKKFLKIMFSYNNKELIINETVPNRFSPKSPDKAHLNLHINSLELGDSAVYFCASKPGQNTEAFFGQGTRLTVV.

The J gene is TRBJ1-1, the V gene TRBV15; TRBD1 matches at 8 bases. Germline CDR1 LNHNV, CDR2 YYDKDF (reference sequence). This CDR3 region has 16 residues. V shed 4 bases, J shed 4 bases, and the junction held 11 bases outside the gene matches. The CDR3 sequence: CATSKQGADWSTEAFF. DNA for the CDR3: TGTGCCACCAGCAAGCAGGGGGCGGATTGGAGCACTGAAGCTTTCTTT.